This TCR beta chain was captured by sequencing in a study of T cells after yellow fever vaccination (dated by TCRdb to between 2018 and 2021). Background on the whole study: The SMART-Seq v4 Ultra Low Input RNA kit was used to prepare libraries from fractions with low cell numbers. To follow T-cell clones before and after primary and booster YFV17D yellow fever vaccination, bulk TCR alpha and beta repertoires were sequenced over time. The cohort comprised two healthy male donors, one aged 18 to 29 and one aged 30 to 39 years. Bulk PBMC replicates and cell subsets were isolated from blood drawn at multiple timepoints before and after both primary and secondary immunization.

Synthesis of TCR cDNA relied on 5'RACE template switching, a step that introduced a universal primer site along with unique molecular identifiers. Priming of cDNA synthesis was performed from both the TCR alpha and TCR beta constant segments. Libraries were amplified in two PCR steps, with sample barcodes and sequencing adapters added in the second step. Libraries were sequenced on Illumina HiSeq 2500 (2x100 bp) or NovaSeq (2x150 bp). Turning to the authors' computational methods: Demultiplexing of reads and collapsing into UMI consensus sequences were performed with MIGEC, and V(D)J alignment was carried out with MiXCR. Vaccine-responding clonotypes were defined with edgeR using replicate PBMC samples, requiring FDR below 0.01 and a log2 fold change above 5 up to day 15. CD4 or CD8 identity was assigned to each bulk clonotype according to whether the clonotype was present at higher abundance in the sequenced CD4 repertoire or the sequenced CD8 repertoire. TCRdb ran its own pipeline on the public reads, namely fastp trimming at Q25 and MiXCR clone calling, and kept in-frame beta chains. Identical CDR3 protein sequences are pooled into one entry, listed with their most common genes and DNA. The V and J calls come from TCRdb's annotation, not from the publication. The sample includes about 370,000 distinct CDR3 sequences, with 9.5% to 13% observed a single time. Roughly 18% of the sample is taken by the ten largest.

This clonotype turned up a few times. The antigen it binds to is not known. Base qualities are missing; no much larger clone stands one base away. The study at large found these results: A small share of clonotypes was detected in both CD4 and CD8 compartments, with the overlap likely arising from convergent recombination. Only a couple of donors were included in the study, so the extent to which the findings can be generalized is limited. Most clones expanded after primary vaccination were re-detected after the booster (around 96% of CD4 and more than 70% of CD8), suggesting broad memory maintenance. The secondary T-cell response was found to be weaker but faster than the primary response, with a peak reached on day 5 rather than on day 15. Because abundant contaminating clonotypes from the bulk population could be contained in FACS-sorted repertoires, computational filtering was required.

The intended sense of this specimen's treatment or condition label: live attenuated yellow fever vaccine strain. At every blood-draw timepoint, two biological replicates of bulk PBMCs were collected. A standard Ficoll-Paque protocol was used to isolate PBMCs from peripheral blood. RNA was extracted with TriZol from bulk PBMCs, CD4 and CD8 fractions, and dextramer-positive and dextramer-negative fractions. This sequence originates from a man aged 18 to 35 who received the YFV17D yellow fever vaccine. The sample consisted of PBMCs, taken on the day of the first yellow fever vaccination.

The nucleotide sequence reads as follows: TGCAGCGTTGAAAGTTGGGACAGGGCAGAGACCCAGTACTTC. It translates to CSVESWDRAETQYF. The V and J segments used are TRBV29-1 and TRBJ2-5, with 9 bases matching TRBD1. Sequences SQVTM (CDR1) and ANQGSEA (CDR2) are obtained from the germline V gene. Its CDR3 holds 14 amino acids, cysteine through phenylalanine. The retained sequence is limited to the CDR3, 42 bases, with the frame set at the first base. Trimmed from V: 2 bases; trimmed from J: 4 bases; junction bases lacking a gene match: 5.